The 22 T cell receptor beta chains reported below all come from one sample, sequenced in a study of human T cells and chemical hapten exposure. Time point defined: pre-sensitization, week 0. Documented treatment: therapeutic diphenylcyclopropenone sensitization with weekly scalp DPC. TCRdb used MiXCR to reprocess the RACE reads, holding one entry per CDR3 protein. The sample records tens of thousands of distinct CDR3 sequences, around 7% being singletons. This sample comprised whole blood, obtained in connection with sensitization to the hapten diphenylcyclopropenone (DPC). The receptors originated from a woman in her twenties or thirties with alopecia areata. Some clones in this sample may be carry-over from other donors' samples.

In this sample, this clonotype turned up many times. The chain is built from TRBV28 and TRBJ1-4; D gene uncertain. CDR3 length: 16 amino acids. The V end lost 6 bases, the J end lost 7 bases, and 21 bases lay between the germline ends. The germline CDR1 and CDR2 sequences are MDHEN and SYDVKM. The CDR3 loop is CASSPTTKREGEKLFF. CDR3 DNA: TGTGCCAGCAGCCCGACGACGAAAAGGGAGGGTGAAAAACTGTTTTTT.

This clonotype was picked up many times. V usage is TRBV2 and J usage is TRBJ1-6; D perhaps matches TRBD1 (6 bases). This CDR3 has 17 residues. Germline V gene data show CDR1 as SNHLY and CDR2 as FYNNEI. V lost 0 bases and J lost 6, with 15 bases in between. CDR3 DNA: TGTGCCAGCAGTGAAGCGCTACCGGACAGCCTTAATTCACCCCTCCACTTT. This gives the protein CASSEALPDSLNSPLHF. The full variable domain, rest sourced from reference TRBV2 and TRBJ1-6, is EPEVTQTPSHQVTQMGQEVILRCVPISNHLYFYWYRQILGQKVEFLVSFYNNEISEKSEIFDDQFSVERPDGSNFTLKIRSTKLEDSAMYFCASSEALPDSLNSPLHFGNGTRLTVT.

This clonotype was seen repeatedly, ten times or more. The chain couples TRBV3-1 to TRBJ2-2; D assignment may be TRBD1 or TRBD2 (5 bases each). Germline V gene data show CDR1 as LGHDT and CDR2 as YNNKEL (reference sequence). The V end was cut by 3 bases, the J end by 4 bases, with 15 bases between. The CDR3 totals 16 residues. CDR3 sequence reads: CASSHLRGTSTGELFF. The DNA of the CDR3 is TGTGCCAGCAGCCACCTAAGGGGCACTAGCACCGGGGAGCTGTTTTTT.

V usage is TRBV12-3 or TRBV12-4 and J usage is TRBJ2-3, with 8 nucleotides matching TRBD2. After removal of 5 bases from V and 1 base from J, the junction contained 8 bases not matched to a gene. The CDR3 spans 16 residues. CDR3 coding DNA: TGTGCCAGCAGTCCCCAGGCGGGGGGAGGCACAGATACGCAGTATTTT. Translated, it gives CASSPQAGGGTDTQYF.

The table lists this clonotype with many counts. This chain connects TRBV6-1 to TRBJ2-7, with 10 nucleotides matching TRBD1. Germline assignment: CDR1 MNHNS and CDR2 SASEGT. V gave up 5 bases and J gave up 4 bases; unmatched junction bases: 8. This CDR3 is built from 15 residues. Here the CDR3 reads CASSSGTGAGYEQYF. The CDR3 DNA reads TGTGCCAGCAGTAGCGGGACAGGGGCCGGGTACGAGCAGTACTTC.

This chain connects TRBV19 to TRBJ2-7; maybe TRBD1 (6 bases). V was shortened by 5 bases and J by 6 bases, with 17 bases between the two germline ends. The V gene's germline CDR1 is LNHDA and CDR2 SQIVND (reference sequence). This CDR3 has 14 amino acids. The DNA for the CDR3 is TGTGCCAGTAGTCAAACGGGACACCCAAGCGAGCAGTACTTC. Its protein is CASSQTGHPSEQYF.

This clonotype was seen repeatedly, ten times or more. This chain connects TRBV20-1 to TRBJ1-5; no clear D. CDR1 DFQATT and CDR2 SNEGSKA come from the germline V gene (reference sequence). Trimming took off 2 bases at V and 3 bases at J, with 14 bases between the two ends. CDR3 length: 15 residues. The CDR3 DNA sequence: TGCAGTGCTAGAAGACCGGGATACGACAATCAGCCCCAGCATTTT. This codes for CSARRPGYDNQPQHF.

This clonotype has ten or more counts. The V and J genes are TRBV5-1 and TRBJ2-3; D is possibly TRBD2 (5 bases). Germline-derived CDR1 and CDR2 are SGHRS and YFSETQ. Trimming removed 4 bases at V and 5 bases at J, with 14 bases between. This CDR3 has 14 residues. CDR3 protein: CASSASIGEDTQYF. The CDR3, as DNA: TGCGCCAGCAGCGCTTCGATCGGGGAAGATACGCAGTATTTT.

There are many counts of this clonotype. J is TRBJ1-5 and V is TRBV6-6, with 7 positions matching TRBD1. Germline V gene sequence: CDR1 MNHNY, CDR2 SVGAGI (reference sequence). The CDR3 has 14 amino acids. Trimming took 7 bases from V and 3 from J; bases not matched to a gene: 6. Here the CDR3 reads CASTGQADNQPQHF. For the CDR3, the DNA is TGTGCCAGCACCGGACAGGCTGACAATCAGCCCCAGCATTTT.

This clonotype was counted ten times or more. The CDR3: CSADDQPGEQFF. The CDR3 region has the DNA TGCAGTGCTGACGACCAGCCGGGAGAGCAGTTCTTC. The genes are TRBV20-1 and TRBJ2-1; possibly TRBD2 for D (5 bases). Germline assignment: CDR1 DFQATT and CDR2 SNEGSKA (reference sequence). The CDR3 spans 12 residues. Trimming removed 5 bases from V and 10 bases from J, with 15 bases in between.

There are many counts of this clonotype. This chain connects TRBV19 to TRBJ1-5; D is unclear. The germline V gene encodes CDR1 LNHDA and CDR2 SQIVND (reference sequence). V lost 6 bases and J 3 bases, leaving 12 bases between the germline ends. The CDR3 is 14 amino acids. The CDR3 sequence is CASSLDGNNQPQHF. The CDR3 bases are TGTGCCAGTAGCTTGGACGGCAACAATCAGCCCCAGCATTTT. The full variable domain, in which reference TRBV19 and TRBJ1-5 provide the parts outside the CDR3, is DGGITQSPKYLFRKEGQNVTLSCEQNLNHDAMYWYRQDPGQGLRLIYYSQIVNDFQKGDIAEGYSVSREKKESFPLTVTSAQKNPTAFYLCASSLDGNNQPQHFGDGTRLSIL.

The rearrangement uses TRBV6-6 and TRBJ1-1; unclear D gene. Between the trimmed V and J ends, which lost 0 bases and 5 bases, there was a span of 10 bases. Germline CDR1 MNHNY, CDR2 SVGAGI (reference sequence). The CDR3 is 14 amino acids. CDR3 region: CASSYSSRGTEAFF. For the CDR3, the DNA is TGTGCCAGCAGTTACTCGAGTCGGGGAACTGAAGCTTTCTTT.

The chain uses TRBV5-1 and TRBJ2-1; D may be TRBD1 (5 bases). The CDR3 is made up of 13 amino acids. Germline CDR1 is SGHRS and CDR2 is YFSETQ. Trimming left V 3 bases short and J 15 bases short, with 19 bases between. CDR3: CASSSGNGHHGFF. Written as DNA, the CDR3 is TGCGCCAGCAGCTCTGGAAACGGACACCACGGGTTCTTC. Full variable domain (remainder filled in from reference TRBV5-1 and TRBJ2-1): KAGVTQTPRYLIKTRGQQVTLSCSPISGHRSVSWYQQTPGQGLQFLFEYFSETQRNKGNFPGRFSGRQFSNSRSEMNVSTLELGDSALYLCASSSGNGHHGFFGPGTRLTVL.

At least ten counts were recorded for this clonotype. V and J are TRBV6-5 and TRBJ2-7, with D maybe TRBD1 (6 bases). V lost 7 bases and J 6 bases, leaving 10 bases between the germline ends. The CDR3 runs to 11 residues. Germline CDR1 reads MNHEY; CDR2 reads SVGAGI. The CDR3 reads CASMRGSEQYF. The CDR3 bases are TGTGCCAGCATGAGGGGGAGCGAGCAGTACTTC.

In this sample, this clonotype turned up many times. CDR3: CASSFLDRRTGELFF. CDR3 in DNA: TGTGCCAGCAGTTTTCTAGACAGACGCACCGGGGAGCTGTTTTTT. The rearrangement joins TRBV12-3 or TRBV12-4 to TRBJ2-2; D is perhaps TRBD1 (5 bases). The CDR3 contains 15 residues. V shed 3 bases and J shed 4 bases, with 12 bases lying between them.

This clonotype was seen repeatedly, ten times or more. The chain carries TRBV6-1 and TRBJ1-5; weak D call: TRBD1 (5 bases). Germline V gene data show CDR1 as MNHNS and CDR2 as SASEGT. Between the trimmed V and J ends, which lost 7 bases and 4 bases, there was a span of 17 bases. The CDR3 spans 15 residues. Written as DNA, the CDR3 is TGTGCCAGCAAGGAATTGACGTCAGGGAATCAGCCCCAGCATTTT. It codes for CASKELTSGNQPQHF.

The chain employs TRBV19 and TRBJ2-1; no clear D gene. The germline V gene has CDR1 LNHDA and CDR2 SQIVND (reference sequence). Trimming pared 6 bases from V and 0 bases from J, leaving 6 bases between. This CDR3 is built from 13 residues. As DNA, the CDR3 is TGTGCCAGTAGCGGTTTCTCCTACAATGAGCAGTTCTTC. It is translated as CASSGFSYNEQFF. Full variable domain (rest looked up from reference TRBV19 and TRBJ2-1): DGGITQSPKYLFRKEGQNVTLSCEQNLNHDAMYWYRQDPGQGLRLIYYSQIVNDFQKGDIAEGYSVSREKKESFPLTVTSAQKNPTAFYLCASSGFSYNEQFFGPGTRLTVL.

This clonotype was detected a few times. This chain connects TRBV6-1 to TRBJ1-1; tentative D call: TRBD1 (5 bases). The length of the CDR3 is 13 residues. The ends were cut back, 7 bases at V and 6 bases at J, with 15 bases in the middle. Germline V gene sequence: CDR1 MNHNS, CDR2 SASEGT. CDR3 DNA: TGTGCCAGCAATAGGCAGGGAATGGCTGAAGCTTTCTTT. Its translation is CASNRQGMAEAFF.

This clonotype has at least ten counts. The V gene is TRBV12-5, the J gene TRBJ1-5, with D hard to call. Germline V gene sequence: CDR1 LGHNT, CDR2 FRNRAP. This CDR3 spans 12 amino acids. V lost 3 bases and J lost 5, with 5 bases in between. The DNA of the CDR3 is TGTGCTAGTGGTTTAGATGATCAGCCCCAGCATTTT. Translating gives CASGLDDQPQHF.

This clonotype was found many times. The chain has TRBV24-1 and TRBJ2-3, with 8 positions matching TRBD1. This CDR3 has 14 residues. Germline assignment: CDR1 KGHDR and CDR2 SFDVKD. The V gene end was trimmed by 2 bases and the J gene end by 4 bases; junction bases not matched to a gene: 1. As DNA, the CDR3 is TGTGCCACCAGTGATTCAGGGGGCTCAGATACGCAGTATTTT. This translates into CATSDSGGSDTQYF.

This clonotype was recorded once. A much larger clone sits a single nucleotide away, making a read error possible. The genes are TRBV11-1 and TRBJ2-3; D is unresolved. Germline V gives CDR1 SGHAT, CDR2 FQDESV (reference sequence). The CDR3 is made up of 14 amino acids. The DNA for the CDR3 is TGTGCCAGCAGTCTATTTCAAGGGTCGGATACGCAGAATTTT. Translation gives CASSLFQGSDTQNF.

This clonotype appeared many times. The chain has TRBV7-9 and TRBJ2-3; no firm D call. This CDR3 contains 15 residues. V was trimmed by 5 bases and J by 3 bases, leaving 15 bases between them. CDR1 SEHNR and CDR2 FQNEAQ come from the germline V gene (reference sequence). The DNA for the CDR3 is TGTGCCAGCAGCAAAACGGAAGTTTTTACAGATACGCAGTATTTT. Its protein is CASSKTEVFTDTQYF.